The T cell receptor (beta chain) described here comes from a study of control samples from healthy donors and cancer patients. TCRdb's table, derived via immunoSEQ multiplex PCR, lists solely in-frame clones and lacks some. The table lists about 120,000 clones, around 92% of them singletons. This CDR3 has 14 amino acids. Trimming took 0 bases from V and 8 from J, leaving 12 bases between them. Germline lookup yields CDR1 SGDLS and CDR2 YYNGEE. This receptor was taken from a man older than 75 with head and neck cancer. The source material was PBMCs. V and J are TRBV9 and TRBJ2-1, with D maybe TRBD2 (5 bases). CDR3 protein: CASSVGRVDHEQFF. For the CDR3, the DNA is TGTGCCAGCAGCGTAGGGCGGGTGGACCATGAGCAGTTCTTC. Supplemented by reference TRBV9 and TRBJ2-1, the full variable domain reads DSGVTQTPKHLITATGQRVTLRCSPRSGDLSVYWYQQSLDQGLQFLIQYYNGEERAKGNILERFSAQQFPDLHSELNLSSLELGDSALYFCASSVGRVDHEQFFGPGTRLTVL.